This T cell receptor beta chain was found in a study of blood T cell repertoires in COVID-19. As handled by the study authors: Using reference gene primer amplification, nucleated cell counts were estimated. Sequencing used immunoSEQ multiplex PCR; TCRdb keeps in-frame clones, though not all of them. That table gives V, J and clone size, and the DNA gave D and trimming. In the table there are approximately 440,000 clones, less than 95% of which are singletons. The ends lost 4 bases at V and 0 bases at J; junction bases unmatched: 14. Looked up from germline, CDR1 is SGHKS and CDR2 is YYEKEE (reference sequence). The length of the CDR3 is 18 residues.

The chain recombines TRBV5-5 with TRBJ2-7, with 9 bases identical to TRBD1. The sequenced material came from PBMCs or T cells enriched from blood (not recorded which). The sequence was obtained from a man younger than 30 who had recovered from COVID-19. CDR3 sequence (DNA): TGTGCCAGCAGCCGGACCGCCCTCCCGGGACAGGGCTCCTACGAGCAGTACTTC. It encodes CASSRTALPGQGSYEQYF.